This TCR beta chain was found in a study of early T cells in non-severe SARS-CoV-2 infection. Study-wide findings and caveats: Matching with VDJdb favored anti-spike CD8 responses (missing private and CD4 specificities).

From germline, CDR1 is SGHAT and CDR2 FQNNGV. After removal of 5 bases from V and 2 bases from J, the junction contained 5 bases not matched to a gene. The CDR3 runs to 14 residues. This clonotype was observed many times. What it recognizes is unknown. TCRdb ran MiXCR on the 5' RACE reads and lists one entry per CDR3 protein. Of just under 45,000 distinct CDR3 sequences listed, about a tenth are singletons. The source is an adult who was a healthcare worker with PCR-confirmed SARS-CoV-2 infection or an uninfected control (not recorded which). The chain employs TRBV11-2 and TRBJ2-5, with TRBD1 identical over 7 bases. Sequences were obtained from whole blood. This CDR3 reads CASSLMGQQETQYF. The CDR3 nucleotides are TGTGCCAGCAGCCTGATGGGACAGCAAGAGACCCAGTACTTC.